The 22 T cell receptor beta chains reported below all come from one sample, sequenced in a study of CD8 T cells in Susac syndrome. Random hexamers were used to reverse transcribe an amount of 0.5 to 1 ug RNA. MiXCR, applied by TCRdb to the immunoSEQ multiplex PCR reads, yields one record per CDR3 protein. The sample has some 130,000 distinct CDR3 sequences; 90% to 95% are singletons. Material for sequencing was CD8+ T cells from PBMCs. These receptors originate from a human donor with multiple sclerosis.

The chain uses TRBV6-2 or TRBV6-3 and TRBJ2-7; 14 bases fit TRBD2. Germline values: CDR1 MNHEY, CDR2 SVGEGT. V trimming: 2 bases; J trimming: 6 bases; junction bases outside the gene matches: 12. CDR3 length: 18 residues. CDR3 in amino acids: CASSYGFRLAGGISEQYF. The CDR3 nucleotides read TGTGCCAGCAGTTACGGCTTTCGACTAGCGGGAGGGATTAGCGAGCAGTACTTC.

The rearrangement joins TRBV28 to TRBJ1-1, with TRBD1 as a possible D gene (5 bases). This CDR3 contains 13 residues. Germline V gives CDR1 MDHEN, CDR2 SYDVKM. V lost 5 bases, J lost 5 bases, and 12 bases lay in between. The CDR3 DNA sequence: TGTGCCAGCAGTCCCCAGGGCTCTACTGAAGCTTTCTTT. This codes for CASSPQGSTEAFF.

The V gene is TRBV15, the J gene TRBJ2-1, with 12 nucleotides matching TRBD2. With V trimmed by 3 bases and J by 5 bases, 5 bases remained unmatched. This CDR3 contains 16 residues. Per the germline V gene, CDR1 is LNHNV and CDR2 is YYDKDF (reference sequence). CDR3 DNA sequence: TGTGCCACCAGCAGGGGTCTAGCGGGAGGGGACAATGAGCAGTTCTTC. This codes for CATSRGLAGGDNEQFF.

This chain uses TRBV7-9 with TRBJ2-7; possibly TRBD2 for D (7 bases). Trimming took 3 bases from V and 5 from J, leaving 14 bases between them. Germline V gene lookup returns CDR1 SEHNR and CDR2 FQNEAQ (reference sequence). This CDR3 contains 14 residues. The CDR3 sequence: CASSFGGQGNEQYF. The CDR3, as DNA: TGTGCCAGCAGCTTCGGGGGGCAGGGGAACGAGCAGTACTTC.

The chain has TRBV9 and TRBJ2-2, with 12 positions matching TRBD2. In germline, CDR1 is SGDLS, CDR2 YYNGEE. Losses at the gene ends were 3 bases for V and 1 base for J; bases not matched to a gene: 10. CDR3 length: 19 amino acids. The CDR3 protein is CASSGRTSGIIVNTGELFF. CDR3 sequence (DNA): TGTGCCAGCAGCGGGAGGACTAGCGGGATTATTGTGAACACCGGGGAGCTGTTTTTT.

The V call is TRBV7-3, the J call TRBJ2-1, with 12 bases matching TRBD2. Trimming removed 5 bases from V and 5 bases from J; junction bases left unmatched: 4. This CDR3 contains 15 residues. From germline, CDR1 is SGHTA and CDR2 FQGTGA. CDR3 sequence: CASSAWTSGNNEQFF. The CDR3 DNA follows: TGTGCCAGCAGCGCCTGGACTAGCGGGAACAATGAGCAGTTCTTC.

The chain links TRBV27 to TRBJ2-1; D ambiguous. Trimming stripped 0 bases from V and 5 bases from J, with 8 bases between. The CDR3 consists of 14 residues. Germline CDR1 and CDR2: MNHEY and SMNVEV (reference sequence). DNA for the CDR3: TGTGCCAGCAGTTTATCCTCACAGCACAATGAGCAGTTCTTC. As protein: CASSLSSQHNEQFF.

The chain is built from TRBV7-2 and TRBJ1-1, with D uncertain. Germline values: CDR1 SGHTA, CDR2 FQGNSA. Trimming removed 6 bases at V and 9 bases at J, with 17 bases between. The CDR3 totals 13 residues. The CDR3 DNA is TGTGCCAGCAGTTATTCGCCCGGGGATCAAGCTTTCTTT. It is translated as CASSYSPGDQAFF.

CDR3: CSVEWGPDEQFF. The CDR3 region has the DNA TGCAGCGTTGAATGGGGACCGGATGAGCAGTTCTTC. J is TRBJ2-1 and V is TRBV29-1; the D gene could be TRBD1 or TRBD2 (5 bases each). The V gene's germline CDR1 is SQVTM and CDR2 ANQGSEA. The CDR3 has 12 amino acids. The V and J ends lost 2 bases and 8 bases respectively, with 10 bases between them.

This chain joins TRBV29-1 and TRBJ2-7; the match to TRBD2 covers 9 bases. Trimming removed 1 base from V and 2 bases from J; junction bases left unmatched: 9. Germline assignment: CDR1 SQVTM and CDR2 ANQGSEA. This CDR3 contains 16 residues. CDR3 sequence reads: CSVEGGGLAGTYEQYF. The DNA for the CDR3 is TGCAGCGTTGAAGGGGGGGGGCTAGCGGGGACCTACGAGCAGTACTTC.

The chain joins TRBV27 to TRBJ2-3, with 7 bases aligning to TRBD1. Germline CDR1 is MNHEY and CDR2 is SMNVEV (reference sequence). The V and J ends lost 5 bases and 2 bases, in that order; junction bases with no gene match: 4. This CDR3 is 14 amino acids long. As DNA, the CDR3 is TGTGCCAGCAGTCCCGGACAGGACACAGATACGCAGTATTTT. This sequence encodes CASSPGQDTDTQYF.

This sequence joins TRBV7-9 and TRBJ2-1; 10 bases fit TRBD2. Trimming took 3 bases from V and 8 from J; bases not matched to a gene: 7. This CDR3 comprises 15 residues. Per germline, CDR1 SEHNR and CDR2 FQNEAQ (reference sequence). CDR3 in DNA: TGTGCCAGCAGCTTCCCGGCTAGCGGGAGCGATGAGCAGTTCTTC. Its protein product is CASSFPASGSDEQFF.

This clonotype has only one observation. The CDR3 is CASSQISAQGAEGYTF. DNA of the CDR3: TGTGCCAGCAGCCAGATCTCCGCTCAGGGGGCAGAGGGCTACACCTTC. J is TRBJ1-2 and V is TRBV3-1; TRBD1 matches 8 bases. Germline lookup yields CDR1 LGHDT and CDR2 YNNKEL (reference sequence). There are 16 residues in the CDR3. With 3 bases clipped from V and 8 bases from J, the junction kept 14 bases outside the gene matches.

The rearrangement uses TRBV19 and TRBJ2-5; perhaps TRBD2 as D (6 bases). Looked up from germline, CDR1 is LNHDA and CDR2 is SQIVND (reference sequence). The CDR3 covers 14 residues. V was clipped by 5 bases and J by 0 bases, with 10 bases between them. CDR3 sequence (DNA): TGTGCCAGTAGTGTCCGGGACTACCAAGAGACCCAGTACTTC. This sequence encodes CASSVRDYQETQYF.

The chain recombines TRBV19 with TRBJ2-1; tentatively, D is TRBD2 (6 bases). CDR1 and CDR2 from the germline V gene are LNHDA and SQIVND (reference sequence). The CDR3 is 12 residues long. V was shortened by 9 bases and J by 9 bases, with 15 bases between the two germline ends. The CDR3 region is CASGPPRGEQFF. In DNA form, the CDR3 reads TGTGCCAGCGGTCCCCCGCGGGGTGAGCAGTTCTTC.

V is TRBV3-1 and J is TRBJ1-1; maybe TRBD1 (5 bases). V was trimmed by 4 bases and J by 11 bases, leaving 20 bases between them. The CDR3 loop spans 14 amino acids. Germline CDR1 reads LGHDT; CDR2 reads YNNKEL (reference sequence). The CDR3 here is CASSPADSLFGAFF. CDR3 nucleotide sequence: TGTGCCAGCAGCCCGGCAGACAGCCTTTTTGGGGCTTTCTTT.

The genes are TRBV2 and TRBJ2-2, with D tentatively TRBD2 (6 bases). V was pared by 5 bases and J by 4 bases, with 11 bases between. CDR3 length: 14 amino acids. Germline CDR1 and CDR2: SNHLY and FYNNEI. In DNA, the CDR3 is TGTGCCAGCAGTTCGGGAGCGGTCACCGGGGAGCTGTTTTTT. This codes for CASSSGAVTGELFF.

The chain combines TRBV6-5 with TRBJ2-7; D not resolved. CDR3 length equals 14 residues. Germline V gene lookup returns CDR1 MNHEY and CDR2 SVGAGI. Trimming removed 2 bases from V and 5 bases from J, with 13 bases in between. The CDR3 DNA reads as TGTGCCAGCAGTTACCCAGACATCCCCCACGAGCAGTACTTC. Protein sequence: CASSYPDIPHEQYF.

The J gene is TRBJ2-3, the V gene TRBV7-6; D may be TRBD2 (5 bases). Germline loops: CDR1 SGHVS, CDR2 FNYEAQ. V lost 5 bases and J 4 bases, leaving 25 bases between the germline ends. The CDR3 is made up of 18 amino acids. CDR3: CASSQPLYGRLGADTQYF. The CDR3 nucleotides are TGTGCCAGCAGCCAACCCCTCTACGGCCGACTCGGGGCAGATACGCAGTATTTT.

The chain uses TRBV5-1 and TRBJ2-2; TRBD1 matches 7 bases. The CDR3 is 15 amino acids. The germline CDR1 and CDR2 sequences are SGHRS and YFSETQ. The V and J ends lost 7 bases and 4 bases, in that order; junction bases with no gene match: 10. The CDR3 here is CASSPGTVPTGELFF. CDR3 coding DNA: TGCGCCAGCTCACCCGGGACAGTCCCCACCGGGGAGCTGTTTTTT.

This clonotype was found once. The chain combines TRBV14 with TRBJ1-5; D is unresolved. CDR3 length equals 15 residues. V lost 0 bases and J lost 4, with 10 bases in between. Germline-derived CDR1 and CDR2 are SGHDN and FVKESK. The CDR3: CASSQDHSVNQPQHF. CDR3 nucleotides: TGTGCCAGCAGCCAAGACCACAGCGTTAATCAGCCCCAGCATTTT. Based on the CDR3 plus reference TRBV14 and TRBJ1-5, the full variable domain is EAGVTQFPSHSVIEKGQTVTLRCDPISGHDNLYWYRRVMGKEIKFLLHFVKESKQDESGMPNNRFLAERTGGTYSTLKVQPAELEDSGVYFCASSQDHSVNQPQHFGDGTRLSIL.

The chain links TRBV15 to TRBJ1-1, with 7 bases identical to TRBD1. J gave up 5 bases and V 3 bases, and 9 bases lay outside the gene matches. Per germline, CDR1 LNHNV and CDR2 YYDKDF (reference sequence). The CDR3 contains 15 residues. The CDR3 region has the DNA TGTGCCACCAGCAGGACGACAGGGATGGGGACTGAAGCTTTCTTT. Translated, it gives CATSRTTGMGTEAFF.